A selection of T cell receptor beta chains follows, all from one sample in a study of T-cell reconstitution after alpha-beta-depleted transplantation in children. TCRdb fed the PCR reads into MiXCR, producing one record per CDR3 protein. This table holds 150,000 to 250,000 distinct CDR3 sequences, about 14% found once. The sample was PBMCs from the stem cell graft donor, taken from the stem cell graft. Receptors originate from a human donor who donated a stem cell graft to a child with acute lymphoblastic leukemia. Each CDR3 is given with its conserved first and last residue. Fields, in order: J gene, V gene, clone size, D gene, CDR3 protein, CDR3 DNA. A D gene is named only where the DNA matches it firmly. Clone size is given for some rows only: seen once, a few or many times, or a class if the clone is expanded.

>TRBJ1-1|TRBV20-1|many|TRBD1
CSARGPGGRGATEAFF
TGCAGTGCTAGGGGACCAGGGGGTCGGGGGGCCACTGAAGCTTTCTTT
>TRBJ2-3|TRBV5-1|many|NA
CASRTGGAWSTDTQYF
TGCGCCAGCAGGACCGGGGGAGCGTGGAGCACAGATACGCAGTATTTT
>TRBJ2-7|TRBV20-1|many|TRBD2
CSAIRSGGFYEQYF
TGCAGTGCTATAAGAAGCGGGGGTTTTTACGAGCAGTACTTC
>TRBJ2-7|TRBV5-1|NA|TRBD2
CASSFSGVTYEQYF
TGCGCCAGCAGCTTTAGCGGGGTCACCTACGAGCAGTACTTC
>TRBJ2-3|TRBV12-3/TRBV12-4|many|NA
CASSSGGSTDTQYF
TGTGCCAGCAGCAGCGGCGGGAGCACAGATACGCAGTATTTT
>TRBJ2-3|TRBV20-1|many|NA
CSVRTRGSTDTQYF
TGCAGTGTTCGAACTCGGGGGAGCACAGATACGCAGTATTTT
>TRBJ2-5|TRBV5-1|many|TRBD2
CASSALAGGPETQYF
TGCGCCAGCAGCGCACTAGCGGGAGGGCCGGAGACCCAGTACTTC
>TRBJ1-1|TRBV29-1|many|NA
CSVGDRAEAFF
TGCAGCGTTGGGGACCGCGCTGAAGCTTTCTTT
>TRBJ2-1|TRBV5-1|many|TRBD2
CASSLERGSYNEQFF
TGTGCCAGCAGCTTAGAGCGGGGCTCCTACAATGAGCAGTTCTTC
>TRBJ2-1|TRBV11-2|many|NA
CASSLSPPGQRMRSNEQFF
TGTGCCAGCAGCTTGTCCCCTCCGGGACAACGAATGCGAAGCAATGAGCAGTTCTTC
>TRBJ2-2|TRBV2|NA|NA
CASSDRRSLEGGELFF
TGTGCCAGCAGTGACAGACGAAGCTTAGAAGGAGGGGAGCTGTTTTTT
>TRBJ2-1|TRBV11-2|many|NA
CASSLEGQFF
TGTGCCAGCAGCCTCGAAGGGCAGTTCTTC
>TRBJ2-1|TRBV11-1|few|TRBD2
CASSLARLAGTRAHNEQFF
TGTGCCAGCAGCTTGGCTAGACTAGCGGGAACCCGCGCACACAATGAGCAGTTCTTC
>TRBJ1-1|TRBV5-1|many|NA
CASSHVNTEAFF
TGCGCCAGCAGCCACGTGAACACTGAAGCTTTCTTT
>TRBJ2-3|TRBV20-1|many|NA
CSARDPLEPGTQYF
TGCAGTGCTAGAGACCCCCTGGAGCCGGGCACGCAGTATTTT
>TRBJ1-1|TRBV5-1|many|NA
CASSPGGNTEAFF
TGCGCCAGCAGCCCGGGTGGTAACACTGAAGCTTTCTTT
>TRBJ2-7|TRBV5-1|few|TRBD2
CASRRERGATYEQYF
TGCGCCAGCAGACGCGAGCGGGGGGCGACGTACGAGCAGTACTTC
>TRBJ2-2|TRBV20-1|few|NA
CSAVDSLNTGELFF
TGCAGTGCGGTGGACAGCCTGAACACCGGGGAGCTGTTTTTT
>TRBJ2-7|TRBV24-1|few|TRBD2
CATSDRTSGSYEQYF
TGTGCCACCAGTGATAGGACTAGCGGGAGCTACGAGCAGTACTTC
>TRBJ2-7|TRBV28|many|TRBD1
CASSSGGRYEQYF
TGTGCCAGCAGTTCAGGGGGCCGGTACGAGCAGTACTTC
>TRBJ2-1|TRBV7-6|NA|NA
CASSLAVAEINYEQFF
TGTGCCAGCAGCTTAGCTGTAGCGGAGATCAACTATGAGCAGTTCTTC
>TRBJ2-1|TRBV7-9|many|TRBD2
CASSLTSGAGDEQFF
TGTGCCAGCAGCCTTACTTCCGGGGCGGGGGATGAGCAGTTCTTC
>TRBJ1-1|TRBV7-6|many|NA
CASSLARDGEAFF
TGTGCCAGCAGCCTAGCTAGGGACGGTGAAGCTTTCTTT
>TRBJ2-7|TRBV20-1|many|NA
CSARGDRDYEQYF
TGCAGTGCTAGAGGCGACAGAGACTACGAGCAGTACTTC